These 8 T cell receptor beta chains came from one sample sequenced in a study of cytotoxic CD8 clonotypes in ibrutinib-treated CLL. Sequenced by immunoSEQ multiplex PCR; TCRdb stores in-frame clones only, minus some. The sample shows about 300,000 clones, under 70% of them seen only once. The material was PBMCs, obtained after 36 months of ibrutinib treatment. All receptors come from a human donor with chronic lymphocytic leukemia.

The CDR3 loop reads CASSPVITPAATNEKLFF. In nucleotides, the CDR3 is TGTGCCAGCTCACCAGTAATTACCCCTGCCGCAACTAATGAAAAACTGTTTTTT. The chain couples TRBV18 to TRBJ1-4; D call uncertain. The CDR3 loop spans 18 amino acids. The V end lost 2 bases, the J end lost 0 bases, and 16 bases lay between the germline ends. Germline CDR1 and CDR2: KGHSH and LQKENI. Filled out from reference TRBV18 and TRBJ1-4, the complete variable domain reads NAGVMQNPRHLVRRRGQEARLRCSPMKGHSHVYWYRQLPEEGLKFMVYLQKENIIDESGMPKERFSAEFPKEGPSILRIQQVVRGDSAAYFCASSPVITPAATNEKLFFGSGTQLSVL.

The J gene is TRBJ2-7, the V gene TRBV21-1. TRBV21-1 constitutes a pseudogene. CDR3 length: 16 amino acids. DNA of the CDR3: TGTGCCAGCAGCAAAGCGCTTTCCGGATACTCCTACGAGCAGTACTTC. Amino acids: CASSKALSGYSYEQYF.

V is TRBV27 and J is TRBJ2-1; the D gene is possibly TRBD2 (5 bases). This CDR3 contains 16 residues. In germline, CDR1 is MNHEY, CDR2 SMNVEV (reference sequence). The V end lost 5 bases, the J end lost 4 bases, and 18 bases lay between the germline ends. CDR3 nucleotide sequence: TGTGCCAGCAGTGTCCTCCGGAGACTACATTACAATGAGCAGTTCTTC. It is translated as CASSVLRRLHYNEQFF.

The gene calls are TRBV15 and TRBJ2-3, with D perhaps matching TRBD1 (6 bases). The length of the CDR3 is 14 residues. Trimming took 1 base from V and 7 from J, leaving 12 bases between them. Germline CDR1 and CDR2: LNHNV and YYDKDF (reference sequence). CDR3 loop: CATSRAQGLYTQYF. For the CDR3, the DNA is TGTGCCACCAGCAGAGCCCAGGGGCTGTATACGCAGTATTTT.

This chain links TRBV7-9 with TRBJ1-2; D perhaps matches TRBD1 (6 bases). Trimming left V 3 bases short and J 3 bases short, with 8 bases between. The CDR3 has 13 residues. CDR1 is SEHNR, CDR2 FQNEAQ, per germline (reference sequence). Here the CDR3 reads CASSLDSYYGYTF. CDR3 sequence (DNA): TGTGCCAGCAGCTTGGACAGTTACTATGGCTACACCTTC. Drawing the rest from reference TRBV7-9 and TRBJ1-2, the complete variable domain is DTGVSQNPRHKITKRGQNVTFRCDPISEHNRLYWYRQTLGQGPEFLTYFQNEAQLEKSRLLSDRFSAERPKGSFSTLEIQRTEQGDSAMYLCASSLDSYYGYTFGSGTRLTVV.

This clone has just one count. The chain combines TRBV15 with TRBJ2-7; D unresolved. The length of the CDR3 is 14 residues. Germline V gene sequence: CDR1 LNHNV, CDR2 YYDKDF (reference sequence). V was shortened by 1 base and J by 3 bases, with 10 bases between the two germline ends. CDR3 in amino acids: CATSRGSLFYEQYF. CDR3 bases: TGTGCCACCAGCAGAGGCTCACTTTTCTACGAGCAGTACTTC.

V is TRBV11-2 and J is TRBJ2-3; TRBD2 agrees at 9 bases. The CDR3 contains 16 residues. CDR1 is SGHAT, CDR2 FQNNGV, per germline. The J segment lost 6 bases and the V segment lost 0 bases, leaving 7 bases of the junction unmatched. The chain's CDR3 is CASSLDRGLAPDTQYF. CDR3 nucleotide sequence: TGTGCCAGCAGCTTAGATCGGGGACTAGCACCGGATACGCAGTATTTT.

The chain is built from TRBV5-6 and TRBJ2-7; 13 bases match TRBD2. The CDR3 sequence is 15 residues long. V lost 4 bases and J lost 7; bases outside the gene matches: 8. Germline-derived CDR1 and CDR2 are SGHDT and YYEEEE. The CDR3 is CASSPGLAGVWEQYF. CDR3 sequence (DNA): TGTGCCAGCAGCCCCGGACTAGCGGGGGTCTGGGAGCAGTACTTC.